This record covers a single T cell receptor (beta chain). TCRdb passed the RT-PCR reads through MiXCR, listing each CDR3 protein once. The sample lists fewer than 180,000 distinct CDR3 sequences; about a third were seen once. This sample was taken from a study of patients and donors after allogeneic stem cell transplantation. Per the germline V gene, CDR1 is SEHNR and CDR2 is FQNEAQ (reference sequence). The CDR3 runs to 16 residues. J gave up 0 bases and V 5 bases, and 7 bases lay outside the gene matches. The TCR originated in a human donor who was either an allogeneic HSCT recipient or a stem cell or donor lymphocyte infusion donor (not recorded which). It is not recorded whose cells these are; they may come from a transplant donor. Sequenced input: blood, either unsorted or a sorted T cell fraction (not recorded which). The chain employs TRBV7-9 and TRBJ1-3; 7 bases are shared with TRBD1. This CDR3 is CASSLGQAISGNTIYF. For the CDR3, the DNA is TGTGCCAGCAGCCTCGGACAGGCCATCTCTGGAAACACCATATATTTT. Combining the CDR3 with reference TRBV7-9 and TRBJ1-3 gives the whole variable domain DTGVSQNPRHKITKRGQNVTFRCDPISEHNRLYWYRQTLGQGPEFLTYFQNEAQLEKSRLLSDRFSAERPKGSFSTLEIQRTEQGDSAMYLCASSLGQAISGNTIYFGEGSWLTVV.